The T cell receptor beta chain described here comes from a study of blood T cell repertoires in COVID-19. Germline V gives CDR1 SGHNT, CDR2 YENEEA. Unmatched junction bases numbered 7, after V lost 0 bases and J lost 8 bases. The CDR3 contains 15 residues. The authors' processing: Reference gene primers were amplified, and this amplification served to estimate nucleated cell counts. Profiling relied on immunoSEQ multiplex PCR, and the TCRdb table lists in-frame clones only, not all of them. The D gene and trimming were derived from the DNA, and the V and J assignments and clone size from that table. The repertoire consists of 98,000 or so clones, with about nine tenths occurring once and the leading ten covering 5.2%.

The source material was peripheral blood. The V and J genes are TRBV11-3 and TRBJ1-2, with 9 positions matching TRBD1. The source is a man between 60 and 70 years old with COVID-19, enrolled during active disease. The CDR3 nucleotides are TGTGCCAGCAGCTTAGATTCGGACAGGGGTGAGGGCTACACCTTC. As protein: CASSLDSDRGEGYTF.